The 9 T cell receptor beta chains below all came from one sample that was sequenced in a study of shared clonotypes between healthy human individuals. This table comes from immunoSEQ multiplex PCR, and its TCRdb copy is limited to in-frame clones, with some not included. The sample shows 400,000 to 600,000 clones, 75% to 80% of them seen only once. Sequencing was done on a sample of PBMCs. Receptor source: a woman aged 35 to 49 in good health. Some clones in this sample may be carry-over from other donors' samples.

The chain has TRBV2 and TRBJ2-5; 8 nucleotides agree with TRBD2. The J call may be in error: the DNA end matches TRBJ2-7 better. Germline V CDR1 and CDR2: SNHLY, FYNNEI. The CDR3 runs 14 residues. The CDR3 DNA is TGTGCCAGCAGCGCCGGCCTAGCGGGCTACGAGCAGTACTTC. It encodes CASSAGLAGYEQYF.

The chain combines TRBV29-1 with TRBJ2-3; TRBD2 might be the D (6 bases). This CDR3 is 11 amino acids long. CDR1 is SQVTM and CDR2 is ANQGSEA in the germline V gene. Trimming took off 7 bases at V and 4 bases at J, with 9 bases between the two ends. CDR3 nucleotides: TGCAGCGGGGGGGACTCAGATACGCAGTATTTT. As protein: CSGGDSDTQYF.

The chain employs TRBV19 and TRBJ2-1; 8 bases align to TRBD2. The CDR3 is made up of 13 amino acids. Per the germline V gene, CDR1 is LNHDA and CDR2 is SQIVND (reference sequence). V gave up 5 bases and J gave up 12 bases; unmatched junction bases: 9. This CDR3 is CASSPGLAFGQFF. The CDR3 DNA reads TGTGCCAGTAGTCCCGGACTAGCCTTTGGGCAGTTCTTC.

This chain joins TRBV19 and TRBJ2-2; unclear D gene. The CDR3 has 12 residues. Per the germline V gene, CDR1 is LNHDA and CDR2 is SQIVND (reference sequence). The germline V and J ends were trimmed by 5 bases and 6 bases, with 7 bases remaining between them. CDR3 loop: CASSPAAGELFF. CDR3 DNA sequence: TGTGCCAGTAGTCCGGCGGCCGGGGAGCTGTTTTTT.

V usage is TRBV30 and J usage is TRBJ2-2; D remains ambiguous. Germline loops: CDR1 GTSNPN, CDR2 SVGIG (reference sequence). V lost 6 bases and J lost 0, with 17 bases in between. This CDR3 has 16 amino acids. Here the CDR3 reads CACHMGEAPNTGELFF. CDR3 bases: TGTGCCTGCCACATGGGTGAGGCCCCGAACACCGGGGAGCTGTTTTTT.

This clone was seen only once. As DNA, the CDR3 is TGTGCCAGCAGCTTAGAATTGCGGCCCCACGATGAGCAGTACTTC. Protein: CASSLELRPHDEQYF. The chain uses TRBV11-2 and TRBJ2-7; no clear D gene. Germline V gene sequence: CDR1 SGHAT, CDR2 FQNNGV. This CDR3 has 15 amino acids. Trimming took off 0 bases at V and 7 bases at J, with 16 bases between the two ends.

This clone was counted only a few times. CDR3 loop: CASTLSTGVHTNEQFF. CDR3 DNA: TGTGCCAGCACCCTCTCGACAGGGGTCCATACTAATGAGCAGTTCTTC. The J gene is TRBJ2-1, the V gene TRBV28; TRBD1 matches at 8 bases. The CDR3 totals 16 residues. V lost 7 bases, J lost 7 bases, and 15 bases stayed unmatched. Germline lookup yields CDR1 MDHEN and CDR2 SYDVKM.

The J gene is TRBJ2-1, the V gene TRBV30, with no clear D. CDR1 and CDR2 (germline): GTSNPN, SVGIG (reference sequence). The CDR3 has 16 amino acids. Trimming stripped 2 bases from V and 0 bases from J, with 14 bases between. CDR3 coding DNA: TGTGCCTGGAGTCCCAGTCGGACGAGCTCCTACAATGAGCAGTTCTTC. This gives the protein CAWSPSRTSSYNEQFF.

The CDR3 bases are TGTGCCACCAGCAGTCCCCCAAGTGCTAGCGGGAGGGCCGGCCATGAGCAGTTCTTC. It specifies CATSSPPSASGRAGHEQFF. The chain recombines TRBV15 with TRBJ2-1; 12 bases agree with TRBD2. V shed 3 bases, J shed 8 bases, and the junction held 17 bases outside the gene matches. The CDR3 loop spans 19 amino acids. Germline V gives CDR1 LNHNV, CDR2 YYDKDF (reference sequence).